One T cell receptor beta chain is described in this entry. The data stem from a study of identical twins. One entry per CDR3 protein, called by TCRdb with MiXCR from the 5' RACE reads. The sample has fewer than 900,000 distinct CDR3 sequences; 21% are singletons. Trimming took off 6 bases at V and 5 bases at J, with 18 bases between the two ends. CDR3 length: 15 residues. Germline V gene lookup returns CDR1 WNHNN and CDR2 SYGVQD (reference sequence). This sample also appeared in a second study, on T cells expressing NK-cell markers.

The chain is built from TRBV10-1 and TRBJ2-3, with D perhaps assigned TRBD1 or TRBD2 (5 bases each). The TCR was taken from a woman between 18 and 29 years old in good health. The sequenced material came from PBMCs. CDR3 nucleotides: TGCGCCAGCAGGAAAGGATGGGGGATTCAAGATACGCAGTATTTT. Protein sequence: CASRKGWGIQDTQYF.